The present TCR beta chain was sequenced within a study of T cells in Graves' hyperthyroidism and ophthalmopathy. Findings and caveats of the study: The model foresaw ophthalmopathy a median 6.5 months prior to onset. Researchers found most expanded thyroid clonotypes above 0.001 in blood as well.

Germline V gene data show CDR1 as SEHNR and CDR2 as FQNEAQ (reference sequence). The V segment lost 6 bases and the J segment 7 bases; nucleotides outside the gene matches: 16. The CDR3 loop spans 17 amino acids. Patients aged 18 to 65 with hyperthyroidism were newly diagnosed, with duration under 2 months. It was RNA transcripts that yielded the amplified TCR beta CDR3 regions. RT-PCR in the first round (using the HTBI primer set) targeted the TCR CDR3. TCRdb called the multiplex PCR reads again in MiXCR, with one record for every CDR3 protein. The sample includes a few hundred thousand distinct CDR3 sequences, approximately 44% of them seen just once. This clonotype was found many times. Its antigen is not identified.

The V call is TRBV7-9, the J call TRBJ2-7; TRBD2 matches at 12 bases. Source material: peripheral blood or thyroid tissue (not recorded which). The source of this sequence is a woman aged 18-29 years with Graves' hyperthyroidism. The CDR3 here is CASSPPFLAGGSGEQYF. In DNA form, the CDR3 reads TGTGCCAGCAGTCCTCCCTTCCTAGCGGGAGGGTCCGGAGAGCAGTACTTC.